The T cell receptor (beta chain) under discussion was sequenced for a study of blood T cell repertoires in COVID-19. Generated by immunoSEQ multiplex PCR, the TCRdb table keeps only in-frame clones and is missing some. The data hold a few hundred thousand clones, with about 85% observed a single time. The sample comprised peripheral blood. The sequence was collected from a woman younger than 35 with acute or convalescent COVID-19.

CDR3 sequence: CASSGLAGVSDTQYF. Written as DNA, the CDR3 is TGTGCCAGCAGCGGACTAGCGGGAGTTTCAGATACGCAGTATTTT. This chain uses TRBV9 with TRBJ2-3, with TRBD2 matching 12 bases. Germline CDR1 SGDLS, CDR2 YYNGEE. Trimming at V came to 3 bases and at J to 4 bases, leaving 3 bases not matched to a gene. The CDR3 extends over 15 amino acids.